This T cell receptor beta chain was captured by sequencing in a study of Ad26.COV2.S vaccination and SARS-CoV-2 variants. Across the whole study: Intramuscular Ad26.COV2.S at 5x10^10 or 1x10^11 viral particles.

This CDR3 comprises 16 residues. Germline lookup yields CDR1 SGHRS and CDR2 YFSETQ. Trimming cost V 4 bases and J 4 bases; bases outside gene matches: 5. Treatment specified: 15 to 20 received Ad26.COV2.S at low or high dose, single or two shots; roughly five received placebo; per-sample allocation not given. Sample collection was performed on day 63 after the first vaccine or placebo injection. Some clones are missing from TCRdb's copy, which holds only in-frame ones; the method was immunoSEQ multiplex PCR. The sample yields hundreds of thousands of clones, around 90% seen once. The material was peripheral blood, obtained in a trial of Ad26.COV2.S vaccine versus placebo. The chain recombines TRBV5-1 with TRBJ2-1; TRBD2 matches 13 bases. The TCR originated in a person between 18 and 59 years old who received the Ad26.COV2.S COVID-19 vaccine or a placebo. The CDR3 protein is CASSAGTSGKYNEQFF. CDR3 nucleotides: TGCGCCAGCAGCGCCGGGACTAGCGGGAAATACAATGAGCAGTTCTTC.